In its sample, the clone carrying this TCR beta chain was seen many times. The sample originates from a study of neurological immune-mediated disorders. V lost 1 base, J lost 6 bases, and 10 bases lay in between. Per the germline V gene, CDR1 is SGHRS and CDR2 is YFSETQ. The CDR3 extends over 13 amino acids. It was by 5'RACE with 10-nucleotide random UMIs that the cDNA was made. Each CDR3 protein is one row after TCRdb ran MiXCR on the 5' RACE reads. The sample includes roughly 39,000 distinct CDR3 sequences, 7% to 8.5% of them seen just once. This TCR was sampled from a man aged 45-60 years in good health. This chain links TRBV5-1 with TRBJ1-1, with a weak D call TRBD1 (5 bases). Sequencing was performed on CD4+ T cells from blood. The CDR3 loop is CASSLRGTPEAFF. CDR3 nucleotides: TGCGCCAGCAGCTTGCGGGGGACCCCTGAAGCTTTCTTT.